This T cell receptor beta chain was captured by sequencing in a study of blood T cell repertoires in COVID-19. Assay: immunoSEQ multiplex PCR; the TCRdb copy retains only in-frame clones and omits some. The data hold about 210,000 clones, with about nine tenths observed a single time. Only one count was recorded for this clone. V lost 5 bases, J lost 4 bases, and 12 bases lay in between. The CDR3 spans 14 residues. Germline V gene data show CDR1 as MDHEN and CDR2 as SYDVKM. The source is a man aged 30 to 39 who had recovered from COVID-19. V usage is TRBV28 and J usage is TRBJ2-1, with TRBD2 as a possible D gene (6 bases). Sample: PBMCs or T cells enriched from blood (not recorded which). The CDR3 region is CASSPGTGYNEQFF. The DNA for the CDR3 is TGTGCCAGCAGTCCCGGGACTGGGTACAATGAGCAGTTCTTC.